The 22 T cell receptor beta chains presented below share a single source sample, sequenced in a study of T-cell memory formation after mild COVID-19. TCRdb re-called the 5' RACE reads with MiXCR, one entry per CDR3 protein. The sample has almost 350,000 distinct CDR3 sequences; 20% to 25% are singletons. Material: PBMCs or a T cell subset sorted from them (not recorded which). All receptors come from a man younger than 35 who had mild COVID-19 (a few samples of this study predate the infection). Cell type and time point are not known.

The gene calls are TRBV4-1 and TRBJ1-1; no reliable D call. The germline V and J ends were trimmed by 0 bases and 5 bases, with 16 bases remaining between them. This CDR3 is 16 amino acids long. Germline V lookup: CDR1 MGHRA, CDR2 YSYEKL. The CDR3, as DNA: TGCGCCAGCAGCCAAGACCCGGGGAGGGTTGGTACTGAAGCTTTCTTT. Translated: CASSQDPGRVGTEAFF.

This clonotype was found a few times. The chain joins TRBV5-1 to TRBJ2-3; D might be TRBD1 (6 bases). Germline V gives CDR1 SGHRS, CDR2 YFSETQ. CDR3 length equals 15 residues. Trimming left V 1 base short and J 2 bases short, with 11 bases between. CDR3 nucleotide sequence: TGCGCCAGCAGCTTGAGGACAGCCGTCACAGATACGCAGTATTTT. The encoded protein is CASSLRTAVTDTQYF.

The V call is TRBV5-1, the J call TRBJ1-4; 7 positions agree with TRBD1. V shed 4 bases and J 8 bases; nucleotides not matched to a gene: 11. This CDR3 spans 15 amino acids. The V gene's germline CDR1 is SGHRS and CDR2 YFSETQ. CDR3 protein: CASSETGQQEEKLFF. In DNA, the CDR3 is TGCGCCAGCAGCGAGACGGGACAGCAGGAAGAAAAACTGTTTTTT.

A remark on this clonotype: The junction shows a germline mismatch at one end, possibly a read error. The chain links TRBV7-7 to TRBJ2-1; weak D call: TRBD1 (7 bases). Germline V gene sequence: CDR1 SSHAT, CDR2 FNYEAQ (reference sequence). This CDR3 has 15 amino acids. CDR3 loop: CASSLGQGGLNEQFF. DNA of the CDR3: TGTGCTAGCAGCTTAGGGCAGGGGGGACTTAATGAGCAGTTCTTC.

To note about this clonotype: This sequence may be a read error, since a much larger clone differs from it by one base. The chain carries TRBV6-4 and TRBJ2-2, with TRBD1 as a possible D gene (6 bases). Germline V lookup: CDR1 MRHNA, CDR2 SNTAGT. There are 13 residues in the CDR3. The CDR3 reads CASSEGATVELFF. Here the CDR3 DNA reads TGTGCCAGCAGTGAGGGGGCCACCGTGGAGCTGTTTTTT.

This clonotype occurred a few times. The chain combines TRBV4-3 with TRBJ1-2; 7 bases agree with TRBD1. Germline V gene lookup returns CDR1 LGHNA and CDR2 YSLEER. The CDR3 totals 14 residues. With V trimmed by 0 bases and J by 6 bases, 4 bases remained unmatched. Here the CDR3 DNA reads TGCGCCAGCAGCCAAGACTACAGGGGCCATGGCTACACCTTC. It codes for CASSQDYRGHGYTF.

This clonotype was detected a few times. This rearrangement joins TRBV20-1 to TRBJ1-5; 7 bases are a match to TRBD1. Germline lookup yields CDR1 DFQATT and CDR2 SNEGSKA (reference sequence). The CDR3 has 19 residues. After removal of 5 bases from V and 2 bases from J, the junction contained 21 bases not matched to a gene. CDR3 in DNA: TGCAGTGCTCGCCCGGTGGTTGGAGACAGGGTTGGAGGCAATCAGCCCCAGCATTTT. As protein: CSARPVVGDRVGGNQPQHF.

The sample holds a few counts of this clonotype. The J gene is TRBJ2-7, the V gene TRBV5-1; TRBD1 agrees at 9 bases. This CDR3 is 13 amino acids long. The germline V gene encodes CDR1 SGHRS and CDR2 YFSETQ. V lost 7 bases and J lost 0; bases outside the gene matches: 2. The CDR3 sequence is CASATGGSYEQYF. Here the CDR3 DNA reads TGCGCCAGCGCGACAGGGGGCTCCTACGAGCAGTACTTC.

This chain uses TRBV4-2 with TRBJ2-6; tentatively, D is TRBD2 (6 bases). CDR3 length: 18 residues. Germline V gives CDR1 LGHNA, CDR2 YNFKEQ. Between the trimmed V and J ends, which lost 4 bases and 0 bases, there was a span of 16 bases. The CDR3 nucleotides read TGTGCCAGCAGCCGACGGGACTCCAGTTTCTCTGGGGCCAACGTCCTGACTTTC. It translates to CASSRRDSSFSGANVLTF.

The gene calls are TRBV5-1 and TRBJ2-1; tentative D call: TRBD1 (6 bases). V shed 4 bases and J shed 10 bases, with 9 bases lying between them. Germline lookup yields CDR1 SGHRS and CDR2 YFSETQ. The CDR3 covers 11 residues. CDR3 DNA: TGCGCCAGCAGCATCGGACAGGAGCAGTTCTTC. Its protein is CASSIGQEQFF.

This clonotype was detected a few times. J is TRBJ1-5 and V is TRBV28, with TRBD1 matching over 9 bases. The CDR3 has 14 amino acids. Unmatched junction bases numbered 6, after V lost 7 bases and J lost 5 bases. Germline lookup yields CDR1 MDHEN and CDR2 SYDVKM. CDR3 nucleotide sequence: TGTGCCAGCATATCGGGACAGGGTCATCAGCCCCAGCATTTT. Its protein product is CASISGQGHQPQHF.

V gene TRBV29-1 combines with J gene TRBJ2-1; 7 bases are shared with TRBD1. Germline V gene lookup returns CDR1 SQVTM and CDR2 ANQGSEA. V lost 6 bases, J lost 2 bases, and 7 bases stayed unmatched. The length of the CDR3 is 14 residues. The CDR3 region is CSVRDSVPYNEQFF. In nucleotides, the CDR3 is TGCAGCGTCCGGGACAGTGTGCCCTACAATGAGCAGTTCTTC.

This clonotype was found a few times. The chain couples TRBV6-6 to TRBJ2-7; 9 bases align to TRBD1. Germline lookup yields CDR1 MNHNY and CDR2 SVGAGI (reference sequence). The CDR3 runs to 17 residues. Trimming cost V 5 bases and J 3 bases; bases outside gene matches: 14. The CDR3 region has the DNA TGTGCCAGCAGTCGACGGGACAGGGAAAGGACTAGCTACGAGCAGTACTTC. It translates to CASSRRDRERTSYEQYF.

This chain connects TRBV7-6 to TRBJ2-2, with D uncertain. This CDR3 contains 14 residues. Germline values: CDR1 SGHVS, CDR2 FNYEAQ. The V gene lost 1 base and the J gene lost 5 bases, with 8 bases spanning the gap. The CDR3 bases are TGTGCCAGCAGCTTAGAGGCTGGAACCGGGGAGCTGTTTTTT. Translated, it gives CASSLEAGTGELFF.

This chain joins TRBV5-1 and TRBJ2-3; 10 bases agree with TRBD2. The CDR3 is 16 residues long. The germline gives CDR1 SGHRS, CDR2 YFSETQ. J lost 4 bases, V lost 0 bases, and 5 bases had no gene match. The CDR3 region has the DNA TGCGCCAGCAGCTTGGGAAGCGGACTAGCGGCAGATACGCAGTATTTT. Its protein product is CASSLGSGLAADTQYF. The variable domain in full, completed from reference TRBV5-1 and TRBJ2-3, reads KAGVTQTPRYLIKTRGQQVTLSCSPISGHRSVSWYQQTPGQGLQFLFEYFSETQRNKGNFPGRFSGRQFSNSRSEMNVSTLELGDSALYLCASSLGSGLAADTQYFGPGTRLTVL.

The rearrangement uses TRBV6-5 and TRBJ1-2, with D tentatively TRBD1 (6 bases). CDR3 length: 11 amino acids. V gave up 11 bases and J gave up 6 bases, with 13 bases separating them. CDR1 MNHEY and CDR2 SVGAGI come from the germline V gene. The CDR3 spells CALRGQDGYTF. CDR3 nucleotide sequence: TGTGCCCTACGGGGGCAGGATGGCTACACCTTC.

In its sample, this clonotype was seen a few times. This chain links TRBV7-3 with TRBJ2-3, with 8 bases identical to TRBD2. The V and J ends lost 5 bases and 0 bases, in that order; junction bases with no gene match: 4. The CDR3 loop spans 15 amino acids. Germline-derived CDR1 and CDR2 are SGHTA and FQGTGA. CDR3 DNA: TGTGCCAGCAGCCGTAGCGGGGAGAGCACAGATACGCAGTATTTT. This gives the protein CASSRSGESTDTQYF. The whole variable domain, filled in from reference TRBV7-3 and TRBJ2-3, reads GAGVSQTPSNKVTEKGKYVELRCDPISGHTALYWYRQSLGQGPEFLIYFQGTGAADDSGLPNDRFFAVRPEGSVSTLKIQRTERGDSAVYLCASSRSGESTDTQYFGPGTRLTVL.

This chain uses TRBV6-5 with TRBJ1-1, with 8 bases lining up with TRBD1. After removal of 5 bases from V and 1 base from J, the junction contained 6 bases not matched to a gene. This CDR3 is 15 amino acids long. Looked up from germline, CDR1 is MNHEY and CDR2 is SVGAGI. DNA for the CDR3: TGTGCCAGCAGTACTGCAGGGGGCCGGAACACTGAAGCTTTCTTT. Translated, it gives CASSTAGGRNTEAFF.

CDR3 coding DNA: TGTGCCAGCAATCACCCCCGGGAGACCCAGTACTTC. Translating gives CASNHPRETQYF. The chain carries TRBV5-4 and TRBJ2-5; D is uncertain. With 6 bases removed from V and 5 bases from J, the gap between germline ends came to 11 bases. Germline CDR1 is SGHNT and CDR2 is YYREEE (reference sequence). The CDR3 length is 12 residues.

This chain connects TRBV5-1 to TRBJ2-2, with 9 bases identical to TRBD1. The CDR3 has 15 amino acids. Germline V gene lookup returns CDR1 SGHRS and CDR2 YFSETQ. V lost 2 bases and J lost 4; bases outside the gene matches: 3. The CDR3 coding sequence is TGCGCCAGCAGCTTAGGGACAGGGCCCACCGGGGAGCTGTTTTTT. Translation: CASSLGTGPTGELFF.

This rearrangement joins TRBV15 to TRBJ2-5; D is uncertain. The V gene's germline CDR1 is LNHNV and CDR2 YYDKDF (reference sequence). The CDR3 is 15 amino acids. Trimming shortened V by 0 bases and J by 2 bases, and 10 bases separated the two germline ends. CDR3 DNA sequence: TGTGCCACCAGCAGAGATCCGGTGATACAAGAGACCCAGTACTTC. This codes for CATSRDPVIQETQYF.

There are a few counts of this clonotype. The chain recombines TRBV25-1 with TRBJ2-4, with D tentatively TRBD1 (6 bases). The V gene's germline CDR1 is MGHDK and CDR2 SYGVNS. V was cut by 7 bases and J by 5 bases, with 9 bases left in between. The CDR3 spans 12 residues. CDR3 coding DNA: TGTGCCAGCATGACAGGAGAAAACATTCAGTACTTC. It specifies CASMTGENIQYF.